The entry below gives a single T cell receptor (beta chain) sequence along with its context. Antigen specificity is unknown. The data originate from a study of cytomegalovirus exposure and HLA in healthy donors. Study in general: The 120 or so validation repertoires were produced on the same platform as the 650 or so repertoires of the first cohort. This was reported in a later analysis.

The CDR3 is 16 residues long. Study observations and caveats: Most TCR sequences proved rare, with some public TCRs found in many donors.

Some clones are missing from TCRdb's copy, which holds only in-frame ones; the method was immunoSEQ multiplex PCR. The sample carries 110,000 or so clones, roughly 86% recorded once. This clonotype was obtained from a woman in her late teens or twenties in good health and CMV-seronegative. The chain recombines TRBV21-1 with TRBJ2-3; TRBD1 is taken as the D call from the table, unchecked against the DNA. TRBV21-1 is termed a pseudogene. The sample comprised PBMCs. The CDR3 loop reads CASRLGPRLSTDTQYF. CDR3 DNA sequence: TGTGCCAGCAGACTGGGGCCTAGGTTGAGCACAGATACGCAGTATTTT.